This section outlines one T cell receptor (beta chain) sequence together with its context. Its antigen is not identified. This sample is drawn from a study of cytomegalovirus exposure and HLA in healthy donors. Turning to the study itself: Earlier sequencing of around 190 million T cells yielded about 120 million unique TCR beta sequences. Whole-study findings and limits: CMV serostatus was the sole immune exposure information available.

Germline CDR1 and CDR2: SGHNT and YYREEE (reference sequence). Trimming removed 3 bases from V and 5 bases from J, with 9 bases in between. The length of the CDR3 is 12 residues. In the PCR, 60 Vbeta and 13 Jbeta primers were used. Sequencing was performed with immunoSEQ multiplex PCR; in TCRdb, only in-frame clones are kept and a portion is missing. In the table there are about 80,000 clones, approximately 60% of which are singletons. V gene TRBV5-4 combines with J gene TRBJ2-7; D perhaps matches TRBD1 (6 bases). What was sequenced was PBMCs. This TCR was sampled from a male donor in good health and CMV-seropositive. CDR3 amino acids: CASSSQGNEQYF. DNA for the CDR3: TGTGCCAGCAGCTCGCAGGGGAACGAGCAGTACTTC.